One and the same sample provided the 25 T cell receptor beta chains below, sequenced in a study of technical replicates of blood from a handful of donors. Sequencing used immunoSEQ multiplex PCR; TCRdb keeps in-frame clones, though not all of them. This sample has tens of thousands of clones, with 91% found just once. Sequencing was done on a sample of T cells isolated from PBMCs. These receptors were taken from a human donor in good health.

V is TRBV5-6 and J is TRBJ2-5, with 10 bases identical to TRBD1. CDR1 is SGHDT and CDR2 is YYEEEE in the germline V gene. The V segment lost 4 bases and the J segment 6 bases; nucleotides outside the gene matches: 9. The CDR3 is 15 amino acids. The DNA for the CDR3 is TGTGCCAGCAGCGGACAGGGGGGCTTTCTGCAGACCCAGTACTTC. Protein product: CASSGQGGFLQTQYF.

The chain recombines TRBV6-6 with TRBJ2-5; 7 bases are shared with TRBD1. Unmatched junction bases numbered 2, after V lost 2 bases and J lost 2 bases. There are 14 residues in the CDR3. CDR1 and CDR2 (germline): MNHNY, SVGAGI (reference sequence). The CDR3 here is CASSYLGQQETQYF. In DNA, the CDR3 is TGTGCCAGCAGTTACCTGGGACAGCAAGAGACCCAGTACTTC.

This chain uses TRBV29-1 with TRBJ1-2; D not certain. In germline, CDR1 is SQVTM, CDR2 ANQGSEA. V gave up 5 bases and J gave up 8 bases, with 9 bases separating them. This CDR3 spans 10 amino acids. The CDR3 sequence: CSVTREGYTF. The CDR3 DNA is TGCAGCGTTACGCGAGAGGGCTACACCTTC.

The chain employs TRBV9 and TRBJ1-5; D remains unclear. The CDR3 contains 14 residues. V lost 4 bases and J 2 bases, leaving 10 bases between the germline ends. Germline loops: CDR1 SGDLS, CDR2 YYNGEE. CDR3 sequence (DNA): TGTGCCAGCAGCCCCCACGGAGGCAATCAGCCCCAGCATTTT. It is translated as CASSPHGGNQPQHF. The full variable domain, rest sourced from reference TRBV9 and TRBJ1-5, is DSGVTQTPKHLITATGQRVTLRCSPRSGDLSVYWYQQSLDQGLQFLIQYYNGEERAKGNILERFSAQQFPDLHSELNLSSLELGDSALYFCASSPHGGNQPQHFGDGTRLSIL.

This chain links TRBV5-1 with TRBJ2-3; D is undetermined. The germline gives CDR1 SGHRS, CDR2 YFSETQ. This CDR3 region has 16 residues. Trimming removed 0 bases at V and 0 bases at J, with 11 bases between. The CDR3 loop is CASSLGHATSTDTQYF. Written as DNA, the CDR3 is TGCGCCAGCAGCTTGGGTCACGCGACTAGCACAGATACGCAGTATTTT. Complete variable domain (other parts from reference TRBV5-1 and TRBJ2-3): KAGVTQTPRYLIKTRGQQVTLSCSPISGHRSVSWYQQTPGQGLQFLFEYFSETQRNKGNFPGRFSGRQFSNSRSEMNVSTLELGDSALYLCASSLGHATSTDTQYFGPGTRLTVL.

The chain employs TRBV9 and TRBJ2-3; D may be TRBD2 (5 bases). The CDR3 runs 13 residues. Trimming took off 4 bases at V and 5 bases at J, with 11 bases between the two ends. CDR1 is SGDLS and CDR2 is YYNGEE in the germline V gene. CDR3 sequence: CASSITSKDTQYF. The CDR3, as DNA: TGTGCCAGCAGCATAACTAGTAAAGATACGCAGTATTTT.

This chain's CDR3 is CASSPGTDYTDTQYF. The CDR3 bases are TGTGCCAGCTCGCCTGGGACAGACTACACAGATACGCAGTATTTT. The chain has TRBV18 and TRBJ2-3; 7 nucleotides line up with TRBD1. CDR3 length: 15 amino acids. V shed 6 bases, J shed 2 bases, and the junction held 8 bases outside the gene matches. Germline loops: CDR1 KGHSH, CDR2 LQKENI.

The V call is TRBV27, the J call TRBJ2-1, with 9 bases that match TRBD2. J gave up 0 bases and V 2 bases, and 2 bases lay outside the gene matches. This CDR3 is 16 amino acids long. Germline V lookup: CDR1 MNHEY, CDR2 SMNVEV (reference sequence). The CDR3 loop is CASSLAGGSSYNEQFF. The DNA for the CDR3 is TGTGCCAGCAGTTTAGCGGGAGGGAGCTCCTACAATGAGCAGTTCTTC.

This rearrangement joins TRBV28 to TRBJ2-2; TRBD2 matches at 10 bases. The junction had 4 bases not matched to a gene; V was cut back by 4 bases and J by 5 bases. Per germline, CDR1 MDHEN and CDR2 SYDVKM. CDR3 length: 15 residues. The CDR3 bases are TGTGCCAGCAGTTCCTGGACTAGCGGAACCGGGGAGCTGTTTTTT. Translation: CASSSWTSGTGELFF.

The chain has TRBV2 and TRBJ1-4; no reliable D call. CDR1 SNHLY and CDR2 FYNNEI come from the germline V gene. Trimming took off 8 bases at V and 5 bases at J, with 12 bases between the two ends. This CDR3 contains 13 residues. The CDR3 region is CASCPGKNEKLFF. The DNA for the CDR3 is TGTGCCAGCTGTCCCGGTAAAAATGAAAAACTGTTTTTT.

This sequence joins TRBV6-5 and TRBJ1-2, with D tentatively TRBD1 (6 bases). Germline-derived CDR1 and CDR2 are MNHEY and SVGAGI. V lost 6 bases and J lost 4, with 9 bases in between. The CDR3 consists of 12 residues. Here the CDR3 DNA reads TGTGCCAGCAGGGACAGCGTCTATGGCTACACCTTC. Residues: CASRDSVYGYTF.

The chain employs TRBV15 and TRBJ1-2, with 7 bases matching TRBD1. From germline, CDR1 is LNHNV and CDR2 YYDKDF (reference sequence). The CDR3 length is 16 residues. J was trimmed by 5 bases and V by 2 bases; bases with no gene match: 11. CDR3 DNA: TGTGCCACCAGCAGACCCCCGGTAGGGGGCGGATATGGCTACACCTTC. It yields the protein CATSRPPVGGGYGYTF. Supplemented by reference TRBV15 and TRBJ1-2, the full variable domain reads DAMVIQNPRYQVTQFGKPVTLSCSQTLNHNVMYWYQQKSSQAPKLLFHYYDKDFNNEADTPDNFQSRRPNTSFCFLDIRSPGLGDTAMYLCATSRPPVGGGYGYTFGSGTRLTVV.

V usage is TRBV6-4 and J usage is TRBJ2-1; 7 positions agree with TRBD1. V was pared by 1 base and J by 13 bases, with 4 bases of the junction left unmatched. This CDR3 is built from 12 residues. Germline V CDR1 and CDR2: MRHNA, SNTAGT. The CDR3 spells CASSDWDRHQFF. In DNA, the CDR3 is TGTGCCAGCAGTGACTGGGACAGACACCAGTTCTTC.

V is TRBV27 and J is TRBJ2-2, with TRBD1 matching 9 bases. From germline, CDR1 is MNHEY and CDR2 SMNVEV (reference sequence). V was pared by 2 bases and J by 4 bases, with 2 bases of the junction left unmatched. This CDR3 has 15 amino acids. The DNA of the CDR3 is TGTGCCAGCAGTTTAGGGACAGGGTGCACCGGGGAGCTGTTTTTT. Protein: CASSLGTGCTGELFF.

This clone was seen only once. The chain joins TRBV11-3 to TRBJ1-1; D not resolved. This CDR3 has 14 residues. V lost 1 base and J lost 8, with 14 bases in between. The V gene's germline CDR1 is SGHNT and CDR2 YENEEA. For the CDR3, the DNA is TGTGCCAGCAGCTTAGGTCGAATCCTCCGGGAAGCTTTCTTT. It specifies CASSLGRILREAFF.

This chain joins TRBV18 and TRBJ1-2, with 7 nucleotides matching TRBD1. The length of the CDR3 is 14 residues. Germline loops: CDR1 KGHSH, CDR2 LQKENI. V was pared by 2 bases and J by 5 bases, with 5 bases of the junction left unmatched. CDR3 in DNA: TGTGCCAGCTCACCATCGGACAGGCCTTATGGCTACACCTTC. It yields the protein CASSPSDRPYGYTF.

The chain has TRBV7-8 and TRBJ1-2, with D uncertain. Trimming cost V 6 bases and J 10 bases, with 12 bases left between them. The CDR3 is made up of 11 amino acids. Looked up from germline, CDR1 is SGHVS and CDR2 is FQNEAQ. The CDR3 spells CASRNEAHYTF. CDR3 sequence (DNA): TGTGCCAGCAGAAACGAGGCCCACTACACCTTC.

The chain carries TRBV7-3 and TRBJ2-5, with TRBD2 matching 9 bases. CDR1 and CDR2 (germline): SGHTA, FQGTGA. After removal of 0 bases from V and 2 bases from J, the junction contained 4 bases not matched to a gene. The CDR3 is 16 amino acids. DNA for the CDR3: TGTGCCAGCAGCTTAACCCAGACTAGCGGTCAAGAGACCCAGTACTTC. This translates into CASSLTQTSGQETQYF.

The rearrangement joins TRBV28 to TRBJ2-5, with D unclear. The length of the CDR3 is 14 residues. The V end lost 5 bases, the J end lost 5 bases, and 15 bases lay between the germline ends. Germline assignment: CDR1 MDHEN and CDR2 SYDVKM. Here the CDR3 reads CASSPPRGGETQYF. The DNA of the CDR3 is TGTGCCAGCAGTCCGCCCCGAGGTGGGGAGACCCAGTACTTC.

V gene TRBV19 combines with J gene TRBJ2-7; the D gene is possibly TRBD2 (5 bases). Germline values: CDR1 LNHDA, CDR2 SQIVND (reference sequence). The CDR3 length is 12 residues. V shed 3 bases and J shed 3 bases, with 6 bases lying between them. CDR3 sequence (DNA): TGTGCCAGTAGTATGGCGGGCTACGAGCAGTACTTC. Protein: CASSMAGYEQYF.

The V and J genes are TRBV9 and TRBJ1-2; 7 nucleotides align to TRBD1. V lost 4 bases and J lost 0; bases outside the gene matches: 9. This CDR3 contains 16 residues. Germline values: CDR1 SGDLS, CDR2 YYNGEE. CDR3 residues: CASSSADRAANYGYTF. The DNA of the CDR3 is TGTGCCAGCAGCTCCGCTGACAGGGCAGCTAACTATGGCTACACCTTC.

This rearrangement joins TRBV6-5 to TRBJ1-2; D is perhaps TRBD1 (5 bases). The germline CDR1 and CDR2 sequences are MNHEY and SVGAGI. V gave up 6 bases and J gave up 6 bases, with 14 bases separating them. The CDR3 runs 13 residues. CDR3 DNA: TGTGCCAGCAGCCGGGGCTGGGGGGATGGCTACACCTTC. It encodes CASSRGWGDGYTF.

This clone was seen a single time. V and J are TRBV5-1 and TRBJ2-3; 7 bases line up with TRBD2. With 0 bases clipped from V and 1 base from J, the junction kept 14 bases outside the gene matches. CDR1 is SGHRS, CDR2 YFSETQ, per germline. The CDR3 is 19 residues long. The CDR3 is CASSLDFAGDWLGTDTQYF. In DNA, the CDR3 is TGCGCCAGCAGCTTGGACTTTGCGGGAGATTGGTTAGGCACAGATACGCAGTATTTT.

This clone occurred once. The rearrangement joins TRBV7-8 to TRBJ1-1; 8 bases align to TRBD1. Looked up from germline, CDR1 is SGHVS and CDR2 is FQNEAQ. This CDR3 region has 16 residues. Trimming at V came to 2 bases and at J to 0 bases, leaving 5 bases not matched to a gene. In nucleotides, the CDR3 is TGTGCCAGCAGCTTAATGACAGGGGTCATGAACACTGAAGCTTTCTTT. Translated: CASSLMTGVMNTEAFF.

This chain joins TRBV19 and TRBJ1-1; tentatively, D is TRBD1 (6 bases). Germline V gene sequence: CDR1 LNHDA, CDR2 SQIVND (reference sequence). CDR3 length: 13 amino acids. V dropped 3 bases and J dropped 4 bases, with 9 bases sitting between them. The DNA of the CDR3 is TGTGCCAGTAGTATGTGGGACACCACTGAAGCTTTCTTT. This encodes CASSMWDTTEAFF.